The TCR beta chain under discussion was sequenced for a study of cytomegalovirus exposure and HLA in healthy donors. Points from the study as a whole: There were some public TCRs occurring in many donors, but most TCR sequences were rare.

The PCR ran on 60 Vbeta and 13 Jbeta primers. TCRdb keeps only in-frame clones here, not all; method: immunoSEQ multiplex PCR. The data show about 82,000 clones, 65% to 85% seen once. The CDR3 is 14 amino acids. Trimming left V 6 bases short and J 5 bases short, with 16 bases between. CDR1 is MNHEY, CDR2 SMNVEV, per germline (reference sequence). This clone was seen only once. Antigen unknown. This sequence was found in a man aged 45-60 years in good health and CMV-seronegative. The J gene is TRBJ1-1, the V gene TRBV27, with D possibly TRBD1 on 6 matching bases. Sequenced input: PBMCs. CDR3 in DNA: TGTGCCAGCAGCCTAGGGGGTCTTGGGACTGAAGCTTTCTTT. Translating gives CASSLGGLGTEAFF.